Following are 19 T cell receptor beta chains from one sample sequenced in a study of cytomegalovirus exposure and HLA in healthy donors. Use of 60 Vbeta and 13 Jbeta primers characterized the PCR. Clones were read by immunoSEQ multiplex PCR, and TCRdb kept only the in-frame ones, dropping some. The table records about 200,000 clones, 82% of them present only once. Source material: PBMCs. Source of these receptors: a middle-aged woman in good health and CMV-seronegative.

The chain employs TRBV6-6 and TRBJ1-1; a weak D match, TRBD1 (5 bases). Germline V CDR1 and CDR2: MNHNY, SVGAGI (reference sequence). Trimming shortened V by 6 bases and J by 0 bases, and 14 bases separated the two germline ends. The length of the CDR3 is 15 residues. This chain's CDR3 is CASSATVIMNTEAFF. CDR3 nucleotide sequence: TGTGCCAGCAGCGCGACAGTCATCATGAACACTGAAGCTTTCTTT.

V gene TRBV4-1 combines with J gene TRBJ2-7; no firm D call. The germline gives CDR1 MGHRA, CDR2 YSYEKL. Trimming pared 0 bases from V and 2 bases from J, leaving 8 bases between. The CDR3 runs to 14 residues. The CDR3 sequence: CASSQEMTPYEQYF. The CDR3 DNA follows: TGCGCCAGCAGCCAAGAAATGACTCCCTACGAGCAGTACTTC.

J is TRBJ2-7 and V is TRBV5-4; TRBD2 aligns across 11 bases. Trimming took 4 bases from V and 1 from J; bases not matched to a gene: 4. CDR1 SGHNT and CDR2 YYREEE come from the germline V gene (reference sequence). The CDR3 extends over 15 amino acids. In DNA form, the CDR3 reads TGTGCCAGCAGCCAACTAGCGGGAGAATCCTACGAGCAGTACTTC. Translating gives CASSQLAGESYEQYF.

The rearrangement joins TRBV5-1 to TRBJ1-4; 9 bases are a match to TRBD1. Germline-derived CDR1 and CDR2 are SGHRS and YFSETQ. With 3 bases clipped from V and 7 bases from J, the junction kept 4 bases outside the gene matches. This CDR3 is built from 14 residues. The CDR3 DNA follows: TGCGCCAGCAGCTGGACAGGGGTGGCTGAAAAACTGTTTTTT. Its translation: CASSWTGVAEKLFF. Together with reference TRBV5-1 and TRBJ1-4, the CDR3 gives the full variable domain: KAGVTQTPRYLIKTRGQQVTLSCSPISGHRSVSWYQQTPGQGLQFLFEYFSETQRNKGNFPGRFSGRQFSNSRSEMNVSTLELGDSALYLCASSWTGVAEKLFFGSGTQLSVL.

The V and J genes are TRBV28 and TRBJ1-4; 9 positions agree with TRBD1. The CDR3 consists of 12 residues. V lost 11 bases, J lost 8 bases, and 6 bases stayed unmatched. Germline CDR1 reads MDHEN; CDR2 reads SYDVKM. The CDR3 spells CAAQGAIEKLFF. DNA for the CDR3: TGTGCCGCACAGGGGGCGATCGAAAAACTGTTTTTT.

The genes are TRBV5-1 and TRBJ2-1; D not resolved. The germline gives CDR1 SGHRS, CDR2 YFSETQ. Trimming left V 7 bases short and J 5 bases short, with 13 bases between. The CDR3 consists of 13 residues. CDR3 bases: TGCGCCAGCCAGGATTCCCCAGACAATGAGCAGTTCTTC. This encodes CASQDSPDNEQFF.

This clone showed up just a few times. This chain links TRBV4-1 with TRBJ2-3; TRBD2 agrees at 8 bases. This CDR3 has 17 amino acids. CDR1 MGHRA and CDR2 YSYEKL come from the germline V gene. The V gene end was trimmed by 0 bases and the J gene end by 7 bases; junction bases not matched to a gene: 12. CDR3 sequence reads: CASSQDYLAGGLNTQYF. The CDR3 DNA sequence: TGCGCCAGCAGCCAAGATTATTTGGCGGGAGGCCTCAATACGCAGTATTTT.

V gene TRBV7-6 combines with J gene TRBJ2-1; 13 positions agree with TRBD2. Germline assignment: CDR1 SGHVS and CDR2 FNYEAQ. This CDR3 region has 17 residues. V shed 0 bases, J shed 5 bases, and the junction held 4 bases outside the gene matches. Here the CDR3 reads CASSLAGLAGRNNEQFF. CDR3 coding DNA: TGTGCCAGCAGCTTAGCGGGACTAGCGGGACGAAACAATGAGCAGTTCTTC.

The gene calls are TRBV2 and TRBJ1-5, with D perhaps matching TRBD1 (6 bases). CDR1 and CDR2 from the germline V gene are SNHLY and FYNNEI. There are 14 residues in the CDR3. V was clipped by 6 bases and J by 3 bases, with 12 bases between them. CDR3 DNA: TGTGCCAGCAGCAGACAGGTTCTCAATCAGCCCCAGCATTTT. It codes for CASSRQVLNQPQHF.

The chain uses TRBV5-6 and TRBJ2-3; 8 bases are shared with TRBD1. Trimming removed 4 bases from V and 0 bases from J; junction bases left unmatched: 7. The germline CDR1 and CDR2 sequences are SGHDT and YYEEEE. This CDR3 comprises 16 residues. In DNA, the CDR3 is TGTGCCAGCAGCCCATTGACAGGGGCTAGCACAGATACGCAGTATTTT. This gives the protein CASSPLTGASTDTQYF. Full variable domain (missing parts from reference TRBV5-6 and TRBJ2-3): DAGVTQSPTHLIKTRGQQVTLRCSPKSGHDTVSWYQQALGQGPQFIFQYYEEEERQRGNFPDRFSGHQFPNYSSELNVNALLLGDSALYLCASSPLTGASTDTQYFGPGTRLTVL.

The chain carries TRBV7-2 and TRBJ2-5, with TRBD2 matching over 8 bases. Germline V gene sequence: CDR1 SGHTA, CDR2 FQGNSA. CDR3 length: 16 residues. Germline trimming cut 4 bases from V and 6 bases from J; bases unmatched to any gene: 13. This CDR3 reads CASSYPGTSGRKTQYF. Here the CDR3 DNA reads TGTGCCAGCAGCTACCCCGGGACTAGTGGGAGGAAGACCCAGTACTTC.

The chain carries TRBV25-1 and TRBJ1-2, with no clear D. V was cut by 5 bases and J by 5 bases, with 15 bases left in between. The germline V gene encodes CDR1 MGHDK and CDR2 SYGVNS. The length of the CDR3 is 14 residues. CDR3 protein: CASSQTGFRYGYTF. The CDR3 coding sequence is TGTGCCAGCAGTCAAACGGGGTTCCGTTATGGCTACACCTTC.

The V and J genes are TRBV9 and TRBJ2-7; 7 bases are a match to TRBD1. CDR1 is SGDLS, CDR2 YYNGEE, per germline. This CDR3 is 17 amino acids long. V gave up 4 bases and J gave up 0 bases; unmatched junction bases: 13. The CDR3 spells CASSPRGQLIDSYEQYF. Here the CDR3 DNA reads TGTGCCAGCAGCCCGAGGGGACAGCTGATAGACTCCTACGAGCAGTACTTC.

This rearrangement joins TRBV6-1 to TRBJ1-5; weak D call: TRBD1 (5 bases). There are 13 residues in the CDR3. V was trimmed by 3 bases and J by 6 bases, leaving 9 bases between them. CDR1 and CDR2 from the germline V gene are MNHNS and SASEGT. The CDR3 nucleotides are TGTGCCAGCAGTGACAGGGTTCTTCAGCCCCAGCATTTT. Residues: CASSDRVLQPQHF.

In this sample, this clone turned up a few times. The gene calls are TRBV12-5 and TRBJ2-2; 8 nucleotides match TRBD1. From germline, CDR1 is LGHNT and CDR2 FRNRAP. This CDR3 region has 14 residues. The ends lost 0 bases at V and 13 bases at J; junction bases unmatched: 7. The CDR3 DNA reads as TGTGCTAGTGGTTTGGTAGCCGACAGGGGCGGGCTGTTTTTT. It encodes CASGLVADRGGLFF.

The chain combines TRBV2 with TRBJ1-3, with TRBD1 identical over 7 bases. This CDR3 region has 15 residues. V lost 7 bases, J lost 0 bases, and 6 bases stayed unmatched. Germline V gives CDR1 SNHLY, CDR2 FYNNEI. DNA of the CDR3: TGTGCCAGCACCCGGGACAGCGTCTCTGGAAACACCATATATTTT. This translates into CASTRDSVSGNTIYF. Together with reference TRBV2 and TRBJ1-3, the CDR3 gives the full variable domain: EPEVTQTPSHQVTQMGQEVILRCVPISNHLYFYWYRQILGQKVEFLVSFYNNEISEKSEIFDDQFSVERPDGSNFTLKIRSTKLEDSAMYFCASTRDSVSGNTIYFGEGSWLTVV.

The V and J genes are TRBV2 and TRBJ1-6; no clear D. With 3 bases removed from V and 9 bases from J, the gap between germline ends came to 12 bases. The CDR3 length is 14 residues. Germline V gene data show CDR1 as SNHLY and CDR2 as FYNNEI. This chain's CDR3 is CASSELQSGSPLHF. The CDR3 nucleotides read TGTGCCAGCAGTGAGCTGCAGTCGGGTTCACCCCTCCACTTT.

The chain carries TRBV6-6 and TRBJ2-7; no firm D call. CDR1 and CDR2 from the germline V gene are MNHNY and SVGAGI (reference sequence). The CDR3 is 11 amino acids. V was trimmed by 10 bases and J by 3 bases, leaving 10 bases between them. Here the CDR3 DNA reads TGTGCCACCGGGTATATCTACGAGCAGTACTTC. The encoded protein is CATGYIYEQYF.

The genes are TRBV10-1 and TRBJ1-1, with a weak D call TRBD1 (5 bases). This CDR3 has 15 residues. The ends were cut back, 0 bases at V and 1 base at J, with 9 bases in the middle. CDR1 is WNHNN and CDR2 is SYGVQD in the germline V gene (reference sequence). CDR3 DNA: TGCGCCAGCAGTGAGTCGCGGGGGGGGAACACTGAAGCTTTCTTT. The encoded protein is CASSESRGGNTEAFF.